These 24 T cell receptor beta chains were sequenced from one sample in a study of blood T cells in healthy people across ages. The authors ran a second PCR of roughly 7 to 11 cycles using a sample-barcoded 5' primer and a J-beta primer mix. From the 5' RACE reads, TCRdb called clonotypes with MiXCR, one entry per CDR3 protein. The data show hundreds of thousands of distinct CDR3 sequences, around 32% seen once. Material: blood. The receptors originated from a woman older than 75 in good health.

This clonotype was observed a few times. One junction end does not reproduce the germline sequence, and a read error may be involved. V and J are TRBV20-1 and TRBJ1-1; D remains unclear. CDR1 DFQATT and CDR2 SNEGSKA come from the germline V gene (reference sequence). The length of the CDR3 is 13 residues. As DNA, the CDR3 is TGCAGTGCCAGAGGTTTACTGAACACTGAAGCTTTCTTT. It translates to CSARGLLNTEAFF.

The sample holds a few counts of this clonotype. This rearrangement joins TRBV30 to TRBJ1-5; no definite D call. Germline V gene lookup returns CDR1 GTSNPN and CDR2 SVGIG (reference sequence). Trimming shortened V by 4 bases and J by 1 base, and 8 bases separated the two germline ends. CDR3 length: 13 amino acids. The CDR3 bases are TGTGCCTGGAATGGCGCAAGCAATCAGCCCCAGCATTTT. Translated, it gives CAWNGASNQPQHF.

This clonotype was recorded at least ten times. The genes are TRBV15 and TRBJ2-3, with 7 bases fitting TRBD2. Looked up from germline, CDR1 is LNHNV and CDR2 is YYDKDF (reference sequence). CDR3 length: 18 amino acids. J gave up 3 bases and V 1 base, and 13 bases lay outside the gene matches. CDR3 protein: CATSRGTSDSYHTDTQYF. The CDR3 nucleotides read TGTGCCACCAGCAGAGGAACTAGCGACTCCTATCATACAGATACGCAGTATTTT.

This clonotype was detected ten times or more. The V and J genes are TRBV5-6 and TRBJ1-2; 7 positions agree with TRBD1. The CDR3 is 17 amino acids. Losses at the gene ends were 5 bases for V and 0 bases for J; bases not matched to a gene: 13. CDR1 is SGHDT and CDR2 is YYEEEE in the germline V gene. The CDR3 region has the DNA TGTGCCAGCAGTCTTGACAGGGTGCTCCCCTCTAACTATGGCTACACCTTC. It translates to CASSLDRVLPSNYGYTF.

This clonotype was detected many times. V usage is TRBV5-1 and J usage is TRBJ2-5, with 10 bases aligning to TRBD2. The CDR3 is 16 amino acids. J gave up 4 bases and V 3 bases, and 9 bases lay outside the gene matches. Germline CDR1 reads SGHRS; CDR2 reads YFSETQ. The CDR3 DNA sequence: TGCGCCAGCAGCTCGGCAGCGGGGGGGCCAGGAGAGACCCAGTACTTC. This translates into CASSSAAGGPGETQYF. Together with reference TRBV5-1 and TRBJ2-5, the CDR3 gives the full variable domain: KAGVTQTPRYLIKTRGQQVTLSCSPISGHRSVSWYQQTPGQGLQFLFEYFSETQRNKGNFPGRFSGRQFSNSRSEMNVSTLELGDSALYLCASSSAAGGPGETQYFGPGTRLLVL.

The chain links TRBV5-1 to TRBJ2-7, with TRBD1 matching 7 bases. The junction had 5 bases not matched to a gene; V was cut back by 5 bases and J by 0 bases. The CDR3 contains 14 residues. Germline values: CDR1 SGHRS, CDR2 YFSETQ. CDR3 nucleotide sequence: TGCGCCAGCAGATTCACAGGGGCCTCCTACGAGCAGTACTTC. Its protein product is CASRFTGASYEQYF. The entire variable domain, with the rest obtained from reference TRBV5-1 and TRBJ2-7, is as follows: KAGVTQTPRYLIKTRGQQVTLSCSPISGHRSVSWYQQTPGQGLQFLFEYFSETQRNKGNFPGRFSGRQFSNSRSEMNVSTLELGDSALYLCASRFTGASYEQYFGPGTRLTVT.

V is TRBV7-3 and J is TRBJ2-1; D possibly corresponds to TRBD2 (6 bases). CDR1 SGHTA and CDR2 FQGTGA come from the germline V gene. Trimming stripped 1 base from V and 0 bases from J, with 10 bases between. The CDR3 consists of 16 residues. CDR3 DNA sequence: TGTGCCAGCAGCTTAAGCGGGACTCTCTCCTACAATGAGCAGTTCTTC. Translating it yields CASSLSGTLSYNEQFF. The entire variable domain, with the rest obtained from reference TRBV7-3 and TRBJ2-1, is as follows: GAGVSQTPSNKVTEKGKYVELRCDPISGHTALYWYRQSLGQGPEFLIYFQGTGAADDSGLPNDRFFAVRPEGSVSTLKIQRTERGDSAVYLCASSLSGTLSYNEQFFGPGTRLTVL.

In DNA, the CDR3 is TGTGCCAGCACCAGGGGCGGTGAGCCCCGGTCGGCAGATACGCAGTATTTT. Encoded protein: CASTRGGEPRSADTQYF. The J gene is TRBJ2-3, the V gene TRBV6-2 or TRBV6-3; D possibly corresponds to TRBD1 (6 bases). This CDR3 has 17 amino acids. Trimming left V 7 bases short and J 4 bases short, with 24 bases between. CDR1 and CDR2 from the germline V gene are MNHEY and SVGEGT.

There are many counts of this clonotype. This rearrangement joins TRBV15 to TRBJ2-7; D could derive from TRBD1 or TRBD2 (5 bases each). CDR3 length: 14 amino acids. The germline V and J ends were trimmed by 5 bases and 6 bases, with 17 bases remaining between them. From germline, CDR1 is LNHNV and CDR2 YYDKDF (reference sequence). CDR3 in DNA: TGTGCCACCAGCGGGTCCCAGGGAGCAAGCGAGCAGTACTTC. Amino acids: CATSGSQGASEQYF. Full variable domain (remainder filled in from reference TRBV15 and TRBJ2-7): DAMVIQNPRYQVTQFGKPVTLSCSQTLNHNVMYWYQQKSSQAPKLLFHYYDKDFNNEADTPDNFQSRRPNTSFCFLDIRSPGLGDTAMYLCATSGSQGASEQYFGPGTRLTVT.

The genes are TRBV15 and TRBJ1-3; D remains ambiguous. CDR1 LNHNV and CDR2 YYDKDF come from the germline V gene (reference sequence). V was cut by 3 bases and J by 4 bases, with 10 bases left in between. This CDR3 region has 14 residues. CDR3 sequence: CATSRASGGNTIYF. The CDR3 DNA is TGTGCCACCAGCAGGGCCTCAGGCGGAAACACCATATATTTT.

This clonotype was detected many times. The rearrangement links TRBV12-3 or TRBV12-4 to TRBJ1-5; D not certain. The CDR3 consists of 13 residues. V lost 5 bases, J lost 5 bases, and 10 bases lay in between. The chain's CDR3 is CASSTLEDQPQHF. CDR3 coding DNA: TGTGCCAGCAGTACACTGGAGGATCAGCCCCAGCATTTT.

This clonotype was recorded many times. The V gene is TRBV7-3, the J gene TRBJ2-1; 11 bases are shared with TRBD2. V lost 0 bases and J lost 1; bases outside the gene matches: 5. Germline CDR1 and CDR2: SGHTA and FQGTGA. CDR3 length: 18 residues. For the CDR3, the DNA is TGTGCCAGCAGCTTAACTAGCGGGGGGGCCTTTTCCTACAATGAGCAGTTCTTC. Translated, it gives CASSLTSGGAFSYNEQFF. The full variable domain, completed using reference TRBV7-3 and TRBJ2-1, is GAGVSQTPSNKVTEKGKYVELRCDPISGHTALYWYRQSLGQGPEFLIYFQGTGAADDSGLPNDRFFAVRPEGSVSTLKIQRTERGDSAVYLCASSLTSGGAFSYNEQFFGPGTRLTVL.

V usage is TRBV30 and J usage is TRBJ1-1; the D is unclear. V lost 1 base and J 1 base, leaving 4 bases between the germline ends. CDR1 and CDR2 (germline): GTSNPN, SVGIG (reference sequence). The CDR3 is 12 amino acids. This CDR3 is CAWSDRNTEAFF. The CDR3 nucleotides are TGTGCCTGGAGTGACCGGAACACTGAAGCTTTCTTT.

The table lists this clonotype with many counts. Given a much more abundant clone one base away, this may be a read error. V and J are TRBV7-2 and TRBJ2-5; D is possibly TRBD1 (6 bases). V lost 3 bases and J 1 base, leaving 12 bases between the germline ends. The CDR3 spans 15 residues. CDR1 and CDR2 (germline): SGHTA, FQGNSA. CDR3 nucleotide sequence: TGTGCCAGCAGCTTGGGCGACAGGTCCCAAGAGACCCAGTACTTC. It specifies CASSLGDRSQETQYF.

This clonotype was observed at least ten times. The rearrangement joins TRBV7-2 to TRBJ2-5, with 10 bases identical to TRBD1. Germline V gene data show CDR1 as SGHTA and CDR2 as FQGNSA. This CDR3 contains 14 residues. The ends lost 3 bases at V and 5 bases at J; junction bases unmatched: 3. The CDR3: CASSLGQGWETQYF. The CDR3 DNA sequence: TGTGCCAGCAGCTTGGGACAGGGGTGGGAGACCCAGTACTTC.

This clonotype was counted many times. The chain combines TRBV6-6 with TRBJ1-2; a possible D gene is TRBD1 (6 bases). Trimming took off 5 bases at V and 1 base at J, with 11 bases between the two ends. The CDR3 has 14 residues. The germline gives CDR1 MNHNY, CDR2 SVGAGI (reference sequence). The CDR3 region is CASSPRDNNYGYTF. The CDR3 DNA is TGTGCCAGCAGTCCTCGGGACAATAACTATGGCTACACCTTC.

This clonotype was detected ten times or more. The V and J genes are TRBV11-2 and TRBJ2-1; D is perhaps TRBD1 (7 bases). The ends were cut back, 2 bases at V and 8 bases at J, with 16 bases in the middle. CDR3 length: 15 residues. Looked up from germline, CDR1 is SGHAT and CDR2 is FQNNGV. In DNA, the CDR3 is TGTGCCAGCAGCTTAAGCGCAGGGGGGTCCCATGAGCAGTTCTTC. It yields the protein CASSLSAGGSHEQFF.

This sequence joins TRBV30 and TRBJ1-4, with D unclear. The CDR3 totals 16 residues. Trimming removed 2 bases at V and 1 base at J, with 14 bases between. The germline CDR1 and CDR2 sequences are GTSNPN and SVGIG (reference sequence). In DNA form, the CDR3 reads TGTGCCTGGAGTTTAAAGGGTTTCGGAACTAATGAAAAACTGTTTTTT. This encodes CAWSLKGFGTNEKLFF.

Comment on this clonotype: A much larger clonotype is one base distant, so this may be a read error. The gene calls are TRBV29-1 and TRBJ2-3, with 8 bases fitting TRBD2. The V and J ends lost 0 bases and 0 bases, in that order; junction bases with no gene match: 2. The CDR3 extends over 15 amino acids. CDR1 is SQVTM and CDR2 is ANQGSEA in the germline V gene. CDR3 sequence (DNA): TGCAGCGTTGAAGAAGCGGGGGAAAGCACAGATACGCAGTATTTT. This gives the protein CSVEEAGESTDTQYF.

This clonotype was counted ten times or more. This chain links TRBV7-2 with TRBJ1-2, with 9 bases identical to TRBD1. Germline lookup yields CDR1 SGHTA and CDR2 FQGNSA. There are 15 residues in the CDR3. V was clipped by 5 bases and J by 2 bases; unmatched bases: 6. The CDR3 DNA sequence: TGTGCCAGCAGCCGGTTACAGGGGGCGAACTATGGCTACACCTTC. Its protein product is CASSRLQGANYGYTF.

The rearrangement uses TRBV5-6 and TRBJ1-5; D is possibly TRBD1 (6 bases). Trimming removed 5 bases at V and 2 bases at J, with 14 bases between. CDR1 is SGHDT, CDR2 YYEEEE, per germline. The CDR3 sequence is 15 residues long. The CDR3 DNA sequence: TGTGCCAGCAGTTTCAGGGGAGTGGGCAATCAGCCCCAGCATTTT. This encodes CASSFRGVGNQPQHF.

As DNA, the CDR3 is TGTGCCTGGAGTGTACGCCAGGACTCCTACGAGCAGTACTTC. Residues: CAWSVRQDSYEQYF. The gene calls are TRBV30 and TRBJ2-7; no definite D call. CDR3 length equals 14 residues. The V gene's germline CDR1 is GTSNPN and CDR2 SVGIG (reference sequence). Trimming took off 0 bases at V and 0 bases at J, with 9 bases between the two ends.

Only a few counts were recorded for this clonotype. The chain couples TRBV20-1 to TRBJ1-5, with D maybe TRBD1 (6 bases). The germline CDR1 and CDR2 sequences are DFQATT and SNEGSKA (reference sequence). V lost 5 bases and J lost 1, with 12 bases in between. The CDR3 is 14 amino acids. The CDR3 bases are TGCAGTGCTGCAGGACAGAGGAGCAATCAGCCCCAGCATTTT. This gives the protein CSAAGQRSNQPQHF.

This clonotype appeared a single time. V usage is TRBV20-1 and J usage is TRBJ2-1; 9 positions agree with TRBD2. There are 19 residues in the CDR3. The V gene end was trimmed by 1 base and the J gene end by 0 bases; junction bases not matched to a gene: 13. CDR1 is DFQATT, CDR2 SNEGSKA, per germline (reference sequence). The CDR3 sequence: CSARVAFSGGSISYNEQFF. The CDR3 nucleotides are TGCAGTGCTAGAGTCGCTTTTAGCGGGGGTTCGATCTCCTACAATGAGCAGTTCTTC.